This T cell receptor (beta chain) came from a study of blood T cell repertoires in COVID-19. Study as a whole: In each case, the material was cDNA or gDNA derived from T cells, B-cell-depleted T cells, or PBMCs.

Sequencing used immunoSEQ multiplex PCR; TCRdb keeps in-frame clones, though not all of them. The sample holds roughly 100,000 clones, 69% seen once. Germline V lookup: CDR1 SGHDT, CDR2 YYEEEE. The CDR3 totals 16 residues. The J segment lost 0 bases and the V segment lost 4 bases, leaving 7 bases of the junction unmatched. Sequenced sample: peripheral blood. The receptor was isolated from an older man with acute or convalescent COVID-19. J is TRBJ2-4 and V is TRBV5-6, with 7 nucleotides matching TRBD1. DNA of the CDR3: TGTGCCAGCAGCCCCCGGGACAGCGTAGCCAAAAACATTCAGTACTTC. This translates into CASSPRDSVAKNIQYF.